This T cell receptor beta chain was sequenced during a study of tumor-infiltrating lymphocytes in primary liver carcinoma. In the study overall: Samples produced roughly 3.65 to 8 million productive TCRbeta reads, comparable across tissue types.

CDR1 is MNHEY, CDR2 SVGAGI, per germline. This CDR3 spans 15 amino acids. Trimming pared 2 bases from V and 8 bases from J, leaving 18 bases between. Many counts were recorded for this clonotype. Joint extraction of RNA and DNA used 20-30 mg of bulk tissue that was unsorted. Reverse transcription of 500 ng total RNA with a constant-region primer produced TCR beta cDNA. Three-round nested multiplex PCR performed with slightly modified ARM-PCR produced the TCR beta libraries. The two initial PCR rounds, around 10 cycles each, used TRBV1-TRBV30 forward and C-beta reverse primers. TCRdb independently ran MiXCR on the multiplex PCR reads; one entry per CDR3 protein. The sample lists 90,000 to 150,000 distinct CDR3 sequences; roughly 75% were seen once.

Material: tumor-adjacent normal liver tissue. The TCR was taken from a woman aged 55-75 years with primary liver carcinoma and hepatitis B virus infection. The chain employs TRBV6-5 and TRBJ1-2; D not resolved. The CDR3: CASSYDGGGSDGYTF. For the CDR3, the DNA is TGTGCCAGCAGTTACGACGGCGGCGGATCGGACGGCTACACCTTC.